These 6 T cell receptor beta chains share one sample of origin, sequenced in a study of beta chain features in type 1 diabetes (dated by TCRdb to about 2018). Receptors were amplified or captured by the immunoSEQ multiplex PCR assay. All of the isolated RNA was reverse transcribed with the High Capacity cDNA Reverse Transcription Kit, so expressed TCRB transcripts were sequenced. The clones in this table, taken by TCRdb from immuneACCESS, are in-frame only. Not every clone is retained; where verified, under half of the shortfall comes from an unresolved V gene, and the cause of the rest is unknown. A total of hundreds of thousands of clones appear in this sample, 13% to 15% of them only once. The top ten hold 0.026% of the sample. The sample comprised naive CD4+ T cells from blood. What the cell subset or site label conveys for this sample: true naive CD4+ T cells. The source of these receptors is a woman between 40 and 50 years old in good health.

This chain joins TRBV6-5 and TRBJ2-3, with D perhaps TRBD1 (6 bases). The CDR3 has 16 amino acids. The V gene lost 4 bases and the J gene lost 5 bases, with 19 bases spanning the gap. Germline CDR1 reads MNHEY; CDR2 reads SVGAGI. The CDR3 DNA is TGTGCCAGCAGTTCTTGGTCAGGGGTTTATGGAGATACGCAGTATTTT. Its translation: CASSSWSGVYGDTQYF.

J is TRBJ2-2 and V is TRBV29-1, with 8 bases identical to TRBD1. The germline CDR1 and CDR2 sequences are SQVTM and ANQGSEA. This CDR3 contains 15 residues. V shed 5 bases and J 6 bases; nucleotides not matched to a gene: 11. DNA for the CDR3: TGCAGCGTTCTTCCGCAGGGGGCAGGGGCCGGGGAGCTGTTTTTT. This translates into CSVLPQGAGAGELFF.

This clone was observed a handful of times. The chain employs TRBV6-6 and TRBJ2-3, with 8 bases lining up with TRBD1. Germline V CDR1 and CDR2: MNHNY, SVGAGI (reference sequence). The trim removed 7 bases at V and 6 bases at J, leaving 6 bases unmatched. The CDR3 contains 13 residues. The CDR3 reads CASTGQGEDTQYF. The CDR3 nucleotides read TGTGCCAGCACCGGACAGGGAGAGGATACGCAGTATTTT.

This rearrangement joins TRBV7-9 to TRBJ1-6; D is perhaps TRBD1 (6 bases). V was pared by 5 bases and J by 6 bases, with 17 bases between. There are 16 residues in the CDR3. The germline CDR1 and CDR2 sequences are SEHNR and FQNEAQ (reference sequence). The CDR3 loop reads CASSKGGGISNSPLHF. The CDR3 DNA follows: TGTGCCAGCAGCAAAGGGGGGGGTATCTCTAATTCACCCCTCCACTTT. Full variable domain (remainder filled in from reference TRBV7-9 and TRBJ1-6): DTGVSQNPRHKITKRGQNVTFRCDPISEHNRLYWYRQTLGQGPEFLTYFQNEAQLEKSRLLSDRFSAERPKGSFSTLEIQRTEQGDSAMYLCASSKGGGISNSPLHFGNGTRLTVT.

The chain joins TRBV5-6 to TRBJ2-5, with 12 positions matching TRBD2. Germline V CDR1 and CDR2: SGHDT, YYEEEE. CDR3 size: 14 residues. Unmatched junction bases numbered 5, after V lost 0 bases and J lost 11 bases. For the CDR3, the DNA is TGTGCCAGCAGCTTGGGGGGGACTAGCGGGTGGCAGTACTTC. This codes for CASSLGGTSGWQYF. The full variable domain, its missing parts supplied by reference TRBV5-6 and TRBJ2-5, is DAGVTQSPTHLIKTRGQQVTLRCSPKSGHDTVSWYQQALGQGPQFIFQYYEEEERQRGNFPDRFSGHQFPNYSSELNVNALLLGDSALYLCASSLGGTSGWQYFGPGTRLLVL.

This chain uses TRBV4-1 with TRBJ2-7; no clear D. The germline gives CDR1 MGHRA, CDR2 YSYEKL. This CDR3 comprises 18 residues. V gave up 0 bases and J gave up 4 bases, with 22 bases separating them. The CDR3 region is CASSQDLSARRLWYEQYF. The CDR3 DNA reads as TGCGCCAGCAGCCAAGATTTGAGTGCACGTCGCCTGTGGTACGAGCAGTACTTC.